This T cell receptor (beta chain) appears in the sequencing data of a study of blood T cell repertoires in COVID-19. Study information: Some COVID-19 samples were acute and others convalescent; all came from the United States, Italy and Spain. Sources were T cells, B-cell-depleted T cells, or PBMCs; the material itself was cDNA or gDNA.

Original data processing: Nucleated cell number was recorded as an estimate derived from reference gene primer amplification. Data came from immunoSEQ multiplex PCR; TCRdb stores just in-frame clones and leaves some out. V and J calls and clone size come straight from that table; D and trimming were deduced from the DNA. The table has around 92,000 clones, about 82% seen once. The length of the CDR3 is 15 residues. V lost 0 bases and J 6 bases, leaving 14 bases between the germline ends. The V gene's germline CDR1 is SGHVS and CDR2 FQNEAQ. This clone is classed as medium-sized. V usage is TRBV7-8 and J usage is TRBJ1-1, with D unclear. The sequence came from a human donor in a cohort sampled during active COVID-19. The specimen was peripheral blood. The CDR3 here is CASSLAAGRTAEAFF. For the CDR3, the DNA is TGTGCCAGCAGCTTAGCAGCGGGGAGGACCGCTGAAGCTTTCTTT.